A single sample gave rise to the 5 T cell receptor beta chains below, sequenced in a study of blood T cells in healthy people across ages. Using a J-beta primer mix together with a sample-barcoded 5' primer, a second PCR was run for roughly 7 to 12 cycles. Each CDR3 protein is one row after TCRdb ran MiXCR on the 5' RACE reads. Among 850,000 to 1,100,000 distinct CDR3 sequences listed, roughly two fifths were seen once. The sequencing sample was made of blood. These receptors all stem from a man aged 18 to 35 in good health.

This clonotype was counted at least ten times. The gene calls are TRBV2 and TRBJ1-2; 7 bases fit TRBD1. The CDR3 sequence is 12 residues long. V lost 6 bases to trimming and J lost 4 bases; unmatched junction nucleotides: 2. Germline V lookup: CDR1 SNHLY, CDR2 FYNNEI. This CDR3 is CASRGTVYGYTF. CDR3 sequence (DNA): TGTGCCAGCAGGGGGACAGTCTATGGCTACACCTTC.

This clonotype has more than one count but fewer than ten. J is TRBJ1-2 and V is TRBV9; 9 nucleotides align to TRBD1. Germline CDR1 and CDR2: SGDLS and YYNGEE. The CDR3 consists of 14 residues. The V segment lost 0 bases and the J segment 6 bases; nucleotides outside the gene matches: 3. CDR3 loop: CASSVDRTGDGYTF. CDR3 coding DNA: TGTGCCAGCAGCGTAGATCGGACAGGGGATGGCTACACCTTC. Full variable domain (remainder filled in from reference TRBV9 and TRBJ1-2): DSGVTQTPKHLITATGQRVTLRCSPRSGDLSVYWYQQSLDQGLQFLIQYYNGEERAKGNILERFSAQQFPDLHSELNLSSLELGDSALYFCASSVDRTGDGYTFGSGTRLTVV.

This clonotype was counted between two and nine times. A single base separates this from a much larger clone, so it may be a read error. V gene TRBV7-2 combines with J gene TRBJ1-5; no clear D gene. The CDR3 loop spans 12 amino acids. Trimming took off 7 bases at V and 0 bases at J, with 4 bases between the two ends. Germline lookup yields CDR1 SGHTA and CDR2 FQGNSA. The CDR3 reads CASTNSNQPQHF. CDR3 nucleotides: TGTGCCAGCACGAATAGCAATCAGCCCCAGCATTTT.

The V and J genes are TRBV6-5 and TRBJ1-4, with a weak D call TRBD1 (5 bases). The germline CDR1 and CDR2 sequences are MNHEY and SVGAGI. V was clipped by 0 bases and J by 7 bases, with 12 bases between them. This CDR3 contains 15 residues. CDR3 sequence: CASSYSTGTGEKLFF. In DNA form, the CDR3 reads TGTGCCAGCAGTTACTCGACGGGGACGGGTGAAAAACTGTTTTTT.

This clonotype has a handful of counts. V gene TRBV12-3 or TRBV12-4 combines with J gene TRBJ1-1; D perhaps matches TRBD1 (6 bases). The CDR3 length is 13 residues. V lost 4 bases to trimming and J lost 5 bases, with 11 bases between them. This CDR3 is CASSYRVVTEAFF. In DNA form, the CDR3 reads TGTGCCAGCAGTTACAGGGTGGTGACTGAAGCTTTCTTT.